This T cell receptor (beta chain) was identified in a study of PD-1 blockade in classical Hodgkin lymphoma. Findings and limits, study-wide: It was CD4+ TCR diversity, not CD8+, that rose significantly by C4D1.

This CDR3 contains 13 residues. Germline lookup yields CDR1 LNHDA and CDR2 SQIVND (reference sequence). With 6 bases removed from V and 0 bases from J, the gap between germline ends came to 7 bases. In the case of this clone: Its antigen is still unknown.

Sequencing used immunoSEQ multiplex PCR; TCRdb keeps in-frame clones, though not all of them. The sample consists of tens of thousands of clones, 86% of them appearing once. The sample's time point: cycle 4 day 1 (C4D1), after more than 5 weeks of nivolumab. Each patient relapsed following autologous stem cell transplantation, and prior brentuximab vedotin exposure differed. By magnetic negative selection, CD4+ T cells were purified from thawed PBMCs. The source of this sequence is a human donor with classical Hodgkin lymphoma. This specimen consisted of CD4+ T cells from blood, obtained before the fourth cycle of nivolumab. This chain links TRBV19 with TRBJ2-3; no definite D call. The chain's CDR3 is CASRRSSTDTQYF. CDR3 bases: TGTGCCAGTAGGCGTTCTAGCACAGATACGCAGTATTTT.